This record concerns one T cell receptor beta chain sequence. Its antigen is unknown. TCR beta VDJ combinations and CDR3 sequences were profiled from genomic DNA. Each CDR3 protein gets one entry after TCRdb re-called the reads with MiXCR. The sample holds about 220,000 distinct CDR3 sequences, roughly 33% seen once. This CDR3 is 14 amino acids long. Looked up from germline, CDR1 is MNHEY and CDR2 is SVGEGT. Trimming stripped 7 bases from V and 1 base from J, with 11 bases between. This entry comes from a study of CD8+CD57+ T cells in acquired aplastic anemia. Study as a whole: An average of approximately 3.4 ug of DNA was obtained from sorted CD4+ and CD8+ cells. Mean read depth for CD4+ cells from healthy donors was about 9.9 million.

Whole-study results and caveats: Patient and control CD8+ Simpson's diversity was not significantly different. Between patients and controls, roughly 29 CD8+ CDR3 sequences were found in common.

This TCR came from a human donor in good health, serving as a control. The chain carries TRBV6-2 or TRBV6-3 and TRBJ1-5; possible D gene TRBD1, 6 bases. The sequenced sample was sorted CD4+, CD8+, or CD8+CD57+ T cells (not recorded which) from PBMCs. The chain's CDR3 is CASTAGTSNQPQHF. CDR3 in DNA: TGTGCCAGCACCGCGGGGACAAGCAATCAGCCCCAGCATTTT.